These 15 T cell receptor beta chains came from one sample sequenced in a study of blood T cell repertoires in COVID-19. The protocol was immunoSEQ multiplex PCR, while the TCRdb copy is restricted to in-frame clones and leaves out a portion. The sample records approximately 80,000 clones, around 81% being singletons. Sequencing input: peripheral blood. Receptors originate from a man aged 80 or over with acute or convalescent COVID-19.

The chain employs TRBV6-4 and TRBJ2-3; D is uncertain. In germline, CDR1 is MRHNA, CDR2 SNTAGT. V dropped 6 bases and J dropped 2 bases, with 9 bases sitting between them. There are 13 residues in the CDR3. CDR3 in amino acids: CASSLGLTDTQYF. CDR3 bases: TGTGCCAGCAGCCTTGGGCTCACAGATACGCAGTATTTT.

This chain links TRBV7-9 with TRBJ2-7; possible D gene TRBD1, 7 bases. With 1 base removed from V and 4 bases from J, the gap between germline ends came to 14 bases. Germline CDR1 SEHNR, CDR2 FQNEAQ (reference sequence). This CDR3 has 15 residues. In nucleotides, the CDR3 is TGTGCCAGCAGCTTAGTGGCAGGGGGGTCTTACGAGCAGTACTTC. It translates to CASSLVAGGSYEQYF.

The chain is built from TRBV29-1 and TRBJ2-1; TRBD2 is a possible D gene (7 bases). CDR1 and CDR2 from the germline V gene are SQVTM and ANQGSEA. The CDR3 extends over 14 amino acids. V lost 4 bases to trimming and J lost 3 bases, with 13 bases between them. The chain's CDR3 is CSVGGGQGYNEQFF. CDR3 coding DNA: TGCAGCGTTGGGGGGGGCCAGGGCTACAATGAGCAGTTCTTC.

The CDR3 coding sequence is TGTGCCAGCTCACCAGTTCGGACAGAGGGAAAACTGTTTTTT. This translates into CASSPVRTEGKLFF. This chain joins TRBV18 and TRBJ1-4, with D perhaps TRBD1 (6 bases). Germline assignment: CDR1 KGHSH and CDR2 LQKENI. CDR3 size: 14 residues. Between the trimmed V and J ends, which lost 2 bases and 10 bases, there was a span of 14 bases. Combining the CDR3 with reference TRBV18 and TRBJ1-4 gives the whole variable domain NAGVMQNPRHLVRRRGQEARLRCSPMKGHSHVYWYRQLPEEGLKFMVYLQKENIIDESGMPKERFSAEFPKEGPSILRIQQVVRGDSAAYFCASSPVRTEGKLFFGSGTQLSVL.

A word on this clone: The junction departs from the called germline gene at one end, perhaps through a read error. The chain is built from TRBV14 and TRBJ2-3; D may be TRBD2 (6 bases). The germline V gene encodes CDR1 SGHDN and CDR2 FVKESK. This CDR3 has 14 amino acids. The CDR3 region has the DNA TGTGCCAGCAGTCAAGCCGGGACTCGCTATACGCAGTATTTT. Translated, it gives CASSQAGTRYTQYF. Variable domain in full (rest from reference TRBV14 and TRBJ2-3): EAGVTQFPSHSVIEKGQTVTLRCDPISGHDNLYWYRRVMGKEIKFLLHFVKESKQDESGMPNNRFLAERTGGTYSTLKVQPAELEDSGVYFCASSQAGTRYTQYFGPGTRLTVL.

This chain uses TRBV12-3 or TRBV12-4 with TRBJ2-7; TRBD2 agrees at 7 bases. CDR3 length: 13 residues. The junction had 5 bases not matched to a gene; V was cut back by 3 bases and J by 6 bases. In DNA, the CDR3 is TGTGCCAGCAGTTTCGGCGGGGGAGGCGAGCAGTACTTC. Residues: CASSFGGGGEQYF.

The CDR3 DNA follows: TGTGCCAGCAGTGTACAGGGGAGCACCGGGGAGCTGTTTTTT. It codes for CASSVQGSTGELFF. The J gene is TRBJ2-2, the V gene TRBV2, with 7 bases matching TRBD1. The V segment lost 4 bases and the J segment 4 bases; nucleotides outside the gene matches: 3. Germline CDR1 is SNHLY and CDR2 is FYNNEI. The CDR3 spans 14 residues.

The chain has TRBV5-1 and TRBJ1-1; 7 nucleotides agree with TRBD1. V trimming: 4 bases; J trimming: 4 bases; junction bases outside the gene matches: 10. Per germline, CDR1 SGHRS and CDR2 YFSETQ. The CDR3 extends over 15 amino acids. CDR3 nucleotides: TGCGCCAGCAGCCTATGGACAGGTGGGGGCACTGAAGCTTTCTTT. Protein sequence: CASSLWTGGGTEAFF.

V and J are TRBV28 and TRBJ2-7; TRBD2 matches at 9 bases. Per the germline V gene, CDR1 is MDHEN and CDR2 is SYDVKM. The CDR3 is 14 amino acids. V lost 2 bases to trimming and J lost 7 bases; unmatched junction nucleotides: 6. The CDR3 coding sequence is TGTGCCAGCAGTTTAGCGGGAGGGCTAGAGGAGCAGTACTTC. Translated: CASSLAGGLEEQYF.

The DNA for the CDR3 is TGCAGCGTAATGACAGGAGAAGAGACCCAGTACTTC. Residues: CSVMTGEETQYF. This chain links TRBV29-1 with TRBJ2-5; D might be TRBD1 (6 bases). Trimming shortened V by 6 bases and J by 3 bases, and 11 bases separated the two germline ends. CDR1 and CDR2 from the germline V gene are SQVTM and ANQGSEA. The CDR3 loop spans 12 amino acids.

This chain connects TRBV5-1 to TRBJ2-6; D remains ambiguous. This CDR3 region has 15 residues. Germline loops: CDR1 SGHRS, CDR2 YFSETQ. V was clipped by 0 bases and J by 2 bases, with 6 bases between them. In nucleotides, the CDR3 is TGCGCCAGCAGCTTGGATGGAGCTGGGGCCAACGTCCTGACTTTC. Protein: CASSLDGAGANVLTF.

This sequence joins TRBV28 and TRBJ2-2; 8 bases agree with TRBD1. CDR3 length: 15 amino acids. J was trimmed by 3 bases and V by 4 bases; bases with no gene match: 4. Germline V lookup: CDR1 MDHEN, CDR2 SYDVKM. CDR3 in DNA: TGTGCCAGCAGTTCATACAGGGGGTACACCGGGGAGCTGTTTTTT. Translating it yields CASSSYRGYTGELFF.

This chain joins TRBV7-3 and TRBJ1-1; TRBD1 is a possible D gene (6 bases). Germline CDR1 and CDR2: SGHTA and FQGTGA. CDR3 length: 13 amino acids. V shed 5 bases and J shed 4 bases, with 11 bases lying between them. The CDR3 nucleotides read TGTGCCAGCAGCCAAGACAGGATCACTGAAGCTTTCTTT. Protein product: CASSQDRITEAFF.

The V call is TRBV5-1, the J call TRBJ1-1; 9 bases are shared with TRBD1. Germline CDR1 is SGHRS and CDR2 is YFSETQ. V shed 2 bases and J 3 bases; nucleotides not matched to a gene: 5. This CDR3 has 15 residues. The CDR3 bases are TGCGCCAGCAGCTTCACCGGGACAGGGCACACTGAAGCTTTCTTT. Its protein product is CASSFTGTGHTEAFF.

This clone showed up just a few times. The gene calls are TRBV6-5 and TRBJ2-7; no definite D call. The ends were cut back, 0 bases at V and 1 base at J, with 7 bases in the middle. The CDR3 has 14 amino acids. Germline CDR1 and CDR2: MNHEY and SVGAGI. Written as DNA, the CDR3 is TGTGCCAGCAGTTACTCGAGGCTTTCCTACGAGCAGTACTTC. This codes for CASSYSRLSYEQYF.